The 21 T cell receptor beta chains presented below share a single source sample, sequenced in a study of cytomegalovirus exposure and HLA in healthy donors. Primers: 60 Vbeta forward and 13 Jbeta reverse. The table came from immunoSEQ multiplex PCR; TCRdb's copy has only in-frame clones and leaves some out. The table shows about 150,000 clones, with about 75% occurring only once. The sample taken for sequencing was PBMCs. These receptor sequences come from a man younger than 45 in good health and CMV-seronegative.

This rearrangement joins TRBV29-1 to TRBJ2-1; TRBD2 is a possible D gene (5 bases). CDR3 length: 17 amino acids. V was trimmed by 5 bases and J by 0 bases, leaving 20 bases between them. Germline V gene sequence: CDR1 SQVTM, CDR2 ANQGSEA. CDR3 sequence: CSVSDFSPESSYNEQFF. The DNA for the CDR3 is TGCAGCGTTTCGGACTTCTCCCCCGAAAGCTCCTACAATGAGCAGTTCTTC.

In its sample, this clone was seen once. V is TRBV28 and J is TRBJ1-3; 8 bases line up with TRBD1. In germline, CDR1 is MDHEN, CDR2 SYDVKM. The CDR3 extends over 18 amino acids. J lost 5 bases, V lost 3 bases, and 15 bases had no gene match. The CDR3 DNA reads as TGTGCCAGCAGTTTGGTGGTGCACGAGACAGGGGATCGAAACACCATATATTTT. Its translation is CASSLVVHETGDRNTIYF.

The sample holds a few counts of this clone. The gene calls are TRBV7-2 and TRBJ1-2; D is undetermined. The V gene lost 1 base and the J gene lost 8 bases, with 11 bases spanning the gap. Germline CDR1 is SGHTA and CDR2 is FQGNSA. The CDR3 totals 13 residues. The CDR3, as DNA: TGTGCCAGCAGCTTAGACTTAAACCGGGGCTACACCTTC. It encodes CASSLDLNRGYTF.

The chain links TRBV7-9 to TRBJ1-1; the D is unclear. V gave up 5 bases and J gave up 6 bases, with 19 bases separating them. CDR1 and CDR2 from the germline V gene are SEHNR and FQNEAQ (reference sequence). The CDR3 has 15 amino acids. This CDR3 reads CASSPPWHNQAEAFF. The CDR3 nucleotides read TGTGCCAGCAGCCCGCCCTGGCACAATCAGGCTGAAGCTTTCTTT.

This clone was observed a few times. This chain uses TRBV28 with TRBJ1-4, with TRBD1 matching over 8 bases. The CDR3 runs to 13 residues. Germline values: CDR1 MDHEN, CDR2 SYDVKM. The V and J ends lost 5 bases and 11 bases, in that order; junction bases with no gene match: 7. CDR3: CASSLGTGGKLFF. In DNA form, the CDR3 reads TGTGCCAGCAGTCTCGGGACAGGTGGGAAACTGTTTTTT. Using reference TRBV28 and TRBJ1-4 for the parts outside the CDR3, the full variable domain is DVKVTQSSRYLVKRTGEKVFLECVQDMDHENMFWYRQDPGLGLRLIYFSYDVKMKEKGDIPEGYSVSREKKERFSLILESASTNQTSMYLCASSLGTGGKLFFGSGTQLSVL.

The chain is built from TRBV6-5 and TRBJ2-1; TRBD2 is a possible D gene (5 bases). V lost 1 base and J lost 4, with 8 bases in between. CDR1 is MNHEY, CDR2 SVGAGI, per germline. This CDR3 comprises 14 residues. Here the CDR3 DNA reads TGTGCCAGCAGTTACTTTTCGGGATACAATGAGCAGTTCTTC. It translates to CASSYFSGYNEQFF.

The genes are TRBV4-1 and TRBJ1-2, with TRBD1 matching 12 bases. Germline V gene data show CDR1 as MGHRA and CDR2 as YSYEKL. Unmatched junction bases numbered 5, after V lost 1 base and J lost 2 bases. This CDR3 region has 17 residues. The CDR3 DNA reads TGCGCCAGCAGCCAAGGCTGGGGACAGGGGGCGAACTATGGCTACACCTTC. Its protein product is CASSQGWGQGANYGYTF.

V usage is TRBV15 and J usage is TRBJ1-1; 10 nucleotides match TRBD1. The CDR3 extends over 15 amino acids. With V trimmed by 2 bases and J by 7 bases, 7 bases remained unmatched. Germline CDR1 is LNHNV and CDR2 is YYDKDF (reference sequence). This chain's CDR3 is CATSRMGQGLGEAFF. The CDR3 DNA is TGTGCCACCAGCAGAATGGGACAGGGGTTGGGTGAAGCTTTCTTT.

Of note for this clone: Germline and junction disagree at one end, which may indicate a read error. The V call is TRBV20-1, the J call TRBJ2-5; 7 nucleotides line up with TRBD1. TRBJ2-7 matches the DNA end more closely, so the J call is doubtful. The length of the CDR3 is 10 residues. Germline-derived CDR1 and CDR2 are DFQATT and SNEGSKA (reference sequence). The CDR3 sequence is CPTGFGEQYF. The CDR3 coding sequence is TGTCCGACAGGGTTCGGCGAGCAGTACTTC.

This clone was seen only once. This chain uses TRBV5-4 with TRBJ1-2; 7 positions match TRBD1. Trimming removed 4 bases from V and 6 bases from J; junction bases left unmatched: 15. This CDR3 has 16 amino acids. The V gene's germline CDR1 is SGHNT and CDR2 YYREEE (reference sequence). The CDR3 protein is CASSETGAQSWDGYTF. In DNA, the CDR3 is TGTGCCAGCAGCGAAACAGGGGCGCAGAGTTGGGATGGCTACACCTTC.

The chain is built from TRBV6-5 and TRBJ2-5, with D perhaps TRBD2 (6 bases). CDR3 length equals 13 residues. CDR1 is MNHEY, CDR2 SVGAGI, per germline. Trimming took off 2 bases at V and 4 bases at J, with 8 bases between the two ends. CDR3 residues: CASSYRDLETQYF. In nucleotides, the CDR3 is TGTGCCAGCAGTTACAGGGACTTAGAGACCCAGTACTTC.

The gene calls are TRBV6-1 and TRBJ1-5, with D possibly matching TRBD1 (6 bases). The CDR3 loop spans 15 amino acids. In germline, CDR1 is MNHNS, CDR2 SASEGT. V lost 2 bases to trimming and J lost 6 bases, with 14 bases between them. The CDR3 nucleotides read TGTGCCAGCAGTGAAAGACAGGCACGGGGTCAGCCCCAGCATTTT. This encodes CASSERQARGQPQHF.

This chain connects TRBV15 to TRBJ2-3; D is possibly TRBD1 (5 bases). Germline CDR1 and CDR2: LNHNV and YYDKDF (reference sequence). V was shortened by 4 bases and J by 5 bases, with 10 bases between the two germline ends. The CDR3 totals 13 residues. The CDR3: CATSKGLIDTQYF. The CDR3 DNA is TGTGCCACCAGCAAGGGGCTTATAGATACGCAGTATTTT. The variable domain in full, with the rest retrieved from reference TRBV15 and TRBJ2-3, is DAMVIQNPRYQVTQFGKPVTLSCSQTLNHNVMYWYQQKSSQAPKLLFHYYDKDFNNEADTPDNFQSRRPNTSFCFLDIRSPGLGDTAMYLCATSKGLIDTQYFGPGTRLTVL.

This clone was counted between two and nine times. The chain links TRBV28 to TRBJ2-7; D unclear. The V gene lost 6 bases and the J gene lost 6 bases, with 18 bases spanning the gap. This CDR3 comprises 14 residues. Germline-derived CDR1 and CDR2 are MDHEN and SYDVKM. The CDR3 spells CASSPLTRPGEQYF. The DNA for the CDR3 is TGTGCCAGCAGCCCCCTGACTCGTCCCGGCGAGCAGTACTTC. Complete variable domain (other parts from reference TRBV28 and TRBJ2-7): DVKVTQSSRYLVKRTGEKVFLECVQDMDHENMFWYRQDPGLGLRLIYFSYDVKMKEKGDIPEGYSVSREKKERFSLILESASTNQTSMYLCASSPLTRPGEQYFGPGTRLTVT.

This clone has just a few counts. The CDR3 region is CASKGRGVSWDEQYF. The CDR3 DNA reads TGTGCCAGTAAAGGCAGGGGCGTCTCTTGGGACGAGCAGTACTTC. The chain uses TRBV19 and TRBJ2-5; a possible D gene is TRBD1 (6 bases). The J call is doubtful: the DNA matches TRBJ2-7 better. The CDR3 loop spans 15 amino acids. The germline CDR1 and CDR2 sequences are LNHDA and SQIVND (reference sequence).

This sequence joins TRBV1 and TRBJ2-5; the table's D call of TRBD2 was not tested on the DNA. TRBV1 is recorded as a pseudogene. The CDR3 totals 8 residues. For the CDR3, the DNA is TGCACCAGCAGCCGACTACACTTC. Translated, it gives CTSSRLHF.

This chain uses TRBV18 with TRBJ2-5, with 9 nucleotides matching TRBD1. The germline V gene encodes CDR1 KGHSH and CDR2 LQKENI. Losses at the gene ends were 5 bases for V and 4 bases for J; bases not matched to a gene: 8. The CDR3 is 15 residues long. CDR3 DNA sequence: TGTGCCAGCTCATACGGACAGGGGAGAGTAGAGACCCAGTACTTC. This translates into CASSYGQGRVETQYF.

The chain joins TRBV15 to TRBJ1-6; D is perhaps TRBD1 (6 bases). CDR1 and CDR2 from the germline V gene are LNHNV and YYDKDF (reference sequence). V was pared by 8 bases and J by 6 bases, with 14 bases between. The CDR3 extends over 14 amino acids. CDR3 sequence: CATFSPGVNSPLHF. The CDR3 DNA is TGTGCCACCTTTAGCCCAGGGGTTAATTCACCCCTCCACTTT.

Only a few counts were recorded for this clone. This chain joins TRBV28 and TRBJ1-1; no clear D. CDR1 MDHEN and CDR2 SYDVKM come from the germline V gene. V lost 1 base and J 3 bases, leaving 9 bases between the germline ends. This CDR3 has 14 amino acids. The CDR3 region has the DNA TGTGCCAGCAGTTTATCCACGGGTTACACTGAAGCTTTCTTT. Protein sequence: CASSLSTGYTEAFF.

This chain links TRBV28 with TRBJ1-4, with D maybe TRBD1 (6 bases). V was pared by 6 bases and J by 10 bases, with 21 bases between. CDR1 and CDR2 (germline): MDHEN, SYDVKM. CDR3 length equals 15 residues. CDR3 DNA: TGTGCCAGCAGGCCGAGATACAGGGAACTACGAAAACTGTTTTTT. Translation: CASRPRYRELRKLFF.

The genes are TRBV10-3 and TRBJ2-1; no definite D call. The CDR3 is 12 residues long. The V gene's germline CDR1 is ENHRY and CDR2 SYGVKD. Trimming took 3 bases from V and 10 from J, leaving 10 bases between them. CDR3 in DNA: TGTGCCATCAGTGATTACGATGGCGAGCAGTTCTTC. Translation: CAISDYDGEQFF.